The 10 T cell receptor beta chains below were found in one sample sequenced in a study of spatial heterogeneity in lung cancer. A single record per CDR3 protein comes from TCRdb applying MiXCR to the 5' RACE reads. The sample consists of tens of thousands of distinct CDR3 sequences, 10% to 15% of them appearing once. Described time point: sample taken at primary tumor resection. Tumor, nontumor lung or frozen PBMC supplied whole RNA, sequenced without sorting. The sequencing used PBMCs, collected at surgery. All receptors come from a male donor with early-stage non-small cell lung cancer.

This clonotype was found a few times. A junction boundary mismatches the germline segment, possibly from a read error. CDR3 nucleotide sequence: TGCAGCGTTGTTAGGGGGACCCGGTACTTC. It codes for CSVVRGTRYF. This rearrangement joins TRBV29-1 to TRBJ2-5; D perhaps matches TRBD1 (6 bases). CDR1 and CDR2 (germline): SQVTM, ANQGSEA. The CDR3 length is 10 residues.

V is TRBV24-1 and J is TRBJ2-1, with 8 bases aligning to TRBD1. The CDR3 extends over 14 amino acids. Germline CDR1 reads KGHDR; CDR2 reads SFDVKD. V lost 3 bases to trimming and J lost 11 bases; unmatched junction nucleotides: 8. CDR3: CATSDIQRQGKQFF. CDR3 DNA: TGTGCCACCAGTGATATCCAACGACAGGGGAAGCAGTTCTTC.

This clonotype was observed many times. V is TRBV7-3 and J is TRBJ2-3, with 7 bases identical to TRBD2. Germline assignment: CDR1 SGHTA and CDR2 FQGTGA. J gave up 2 bases and V 5 bases, and 7 bases lay outside the gene matches. This CDR3 is built from 15 residues. This chain's CDR3 is CASSPGLVYTDTQYF. The CDR3 DNA is TGTGCCAGCAGCCCCGGACTAGTTTACACAGATACGCAGTATTTT.

This clonotype was recorded a few times. The chain has TRBV20-1 and TRBJ2-5; D not certain. V was cut by 3 bases and J by 3 bases, with 5 bases left in between. Germline V CDR1 and CDR2: DFQATT, SNEGSKA (reference sequence). The CDR3 extends over 11 amino acids. In DNA form, the CDR3 reads TGCAGTGCTAGTTGGGAAGAGACCCAGTACTTC. Encoded protein: CSASWEETQYF.

This chain joins TRBV3-1 and TRBJ1-2, with D perhaps matching TRBD1 (5 bases). V gave up 1 base and J gave up 3 bases, with 6 bases separating them. The CDR3 is 13 residues long. Germline CDR1 reads LGHDT; CDR2 reads YNNKEL (reference sequence). This CDR3 is CASSQVTDYGYTF. The CDR3 coding sequence is TGTGCCAGCAGCCAAGTGACAGACTATGGCTACACCTTC.

This clonotype was recorded many times. The rearrangement joins TRBV14 to TRBJ1-1; a possible D gene is TRBD1 (5 bases). V lost 0 bases and J 5 bases, leaving 13 bases between the germline ends. This CDR3 has 15 amino acids. Germline V gene data show CDR1 as SGHDN and CDR2 as FVKESK. CDR3 region: CASSQDRGGRTEAFF. The CDR3 DNA reads TGTGCCAGCAGCCAAGATCGTGGGGGGAGGACTGAAGCTTTCTTT.

This clonotype was observed a handful of times. The rearrangement joins TRBV27 to TRBJ2-3, with D possibly TRBD1 on 6 matching bases. The V end lost 3 bases, the J end lost 2 bases, and 9 bases lay between the germline ends. This CDR3 has 14 residues. Per germline, CDR1 MNHEY and CDR2 SMNVEV (reference sequence). CDR3 nucleotides: TGTGCCAGCAGTTTCGGACAGTTCACAGATACGCAGTATTTT. This translates into CASSFGQFTDTQYF.

The chain recombines TRBV7-9 with TRBJ2-5; 10 nucleotides agree with TRBD2. The length of the CDR3 is 14 residues. Unmatched junction bases numbered 8, after V lost 5 bases and J lost 8 bases. The V gene's germline CDR1 is SEHNR and CDR2 FQNEAQ (reference sequence). In DNA, the CDR3 is TGTGCCAGCAGCCCCACAGCGGGAGGGCCTACCCAGTACTTC. It specifies CASSPTAGGPTQYF.

This clonotype was counted a few times. The chain uses TRBV4-3 and TRBJ2-2, with 8 bases aligning to TRBD1. CDR1 is LGHNA and CDR2 is YSLEER in the germline V gene. Trimming cost V 3 bases and J 6 bases; bases outside gene matches: 12. This CDR3 region has 17 residues. The CDR3 nucleotides read TGCGCCAGCAGCCAGCAGGCGGCAGGGGGCTCGCCCGGGGAGCTGTTTTTT. Amino acids: CASSQQAAGGSPGELFF.

This clonotype has ten or more counts. CDR3 region: CASSLLAENPETQYF. Written as DNA, the CDR3 is TGCGCCAGCAGCTTGTTAGCGGAAAACCCGGAGACCCAGTACTTC. The genes are TRBV5-1 and TRBJ2-5; perhaps TRBD2 as D (6 bases). V lost 1 base and J lost 5, with 15 bases in between. Per the germline V gene, CDR1 is SGHRS and CDR2 is YFSETQ. CDR3 length: 15 residues.